This passage covers 5 T cell receptor beta chains from one sample sequenced in a study of OX40 agonist ivuxolimab in advanced cancers. Sequencing used immunoSEQ multiplex PCR; TCRdb keeps in-frame clones, though not all of them. This table has roughly 53,000 clones, 80% to 90% appearing once. Sequenced material: CD4+ or CD8+ T cells sorted from blood, taken in a trial of the OX40 agonist ivuxolimab. These receptors all stem from an adult with an advanced solid tumor such as melanoma, head and neck, liver or kidney cancer.

The rearrangement uses TRBV5-1 and TRBJ2-7; the D gene could be TRBD1 or TRBD2 (5 bases each). This CDR3 is built from 14 residues. From germline, CDR1 is SGHRS and CDR2 YFSETQ. Trimming removed 4 bases from V and 1 base from J, with 12 bases in between. The CDR3 DNA is TGCGCCAGCAGCCACCCGGGACCGTCCTACGAGCAGTACTTC. Its translation: CASSHPGPSYEQYF. Together with reference TRBV5-1 and TRBJ2-7, the CDR3 gives the full variable domain: KAGVTQTPRYLIKTRGQQVTLSCSPISGHRSVSWYQQTPGQGLQFLFEYFSETQRNKGNFPGRFSGRQFSNSRSEMNVSTLELGDSALYLCASSHPGPSYEQYFGPGTRLTVT.

Only one count was recorded for this clone. The V gene is TRBV28, the J gene TRBJ1-3; D remains unclear. Germline-derived CDR1 and CDR2 are MDHEN and SYDVKM. This CDR3 is built from 13 residues. V shed 6 bases and J shed 3 bases, with 9 bases lying between them. The CDR3 sequence: CASRIFNGNTIYF. In DNA form, the CDR3 reads TGTGCCAGCAGAATCTTCAATGGAAACACCATATATTTT.

The J gene is TRBJ2-5, the V gene TRBV5-5; perhaps D is TRBD1 or TRBD2 (5 bases each). Per germline, CDR1 SGHKS and CDR2 YYEKEE (reference sequence). V gave up 4 bases and J gave up 0 bases, with 13 bases separating them. CDR3 length: 15 residues. The CDR3 loop is CASSTIRGDQETQYF. CDR3 sequence (DNA): TGTGCCAGCAGCACCATCAGAGGGGACCAAGAGACCCAGTACTTC.

The chain has TRBV6-5 and TRBJ1-4; D may be TRBD1 (5 bases). The CDR3 totals 14 residues. V was cut by 5 bases and J by 8 bases, with 15 bases left in between. In germline, CDR1 is MNHEY, CDR2 SVGAGI. The CDR3 DNA is TGTGCCAGCAGTCCAAGCAGGGCATCAGAAAAACTGTTTTTT. This codes for CASSPSRASEKLFF.

This chain joins TRBV29-1 and TRBJ2-7, with a possible D match to TRBD1 (7 bases). This CDR3 spans 13 amino acids. V lost 3 bases and J 3 bases, leaving 12 bases between the germline ends. Germline V gene lookup returns CDR1 SQVTM and CDR2 ANQGSEA. CDR3 loop: CSVEGGQNYEQYF. In DNA form, the CDR3 reads TGCAGCGTTGAGGGGGGACAGAACTACGAGCAGTACTTC.